The rows below give T cell receptor beta chains drawn from one sample of a study of cytomegalovirus exposure and HLA in healthy donors. The protocol was immunoSEQ multiplex PCR, while the TCRdb copy is restricted to in-frame clones and leaves out a portion. Of some 140,000 clones in the sample, 79% are singletons; the top ten hold approximately 1%. The sequencing sample was made of PBMCs. All receptors derive from a man aged 18-30 years in good health and CMV-seronegative. Each CDR3 is given with its conserved first and last residue. Each record gives: D gene, clone size, J gene, V gene, CDR3 DNA, CDR3 protein. D genes are given only for firm matches. Clone size is shown for a subset of rows, as once, few, many or a class of expanded clone.

d_call: NA
clone_size: NA
j_call: TRBJ1-4
v_call: TRBV4-3
cdr3_nt: TGCGCCAGCAGCCATATAGCCCCCCGTATTGATGCAACTAATGAAAAACTGTTTTTT
cdr3_aa: CASSHIAPRIDATNEKLFF

d_call: TRBD1
clone_size: NA
j_call: TRBJ1-4
v_call: TRBV5-5
cdr3_nt: TGTGCCAGCAGTAAGGGGGCGCATGCTAATGAAAAACTGTTTTTT
cdr3_aa: CASSKGAHANEKLFF

d_call: NA
clone_size: NA
j_call: TRBJ2-2
v_call: TRBV7-2
cdr3_nt: TGTGCCAGCAGCCCATACACCGGGGAGCTGTTTTTT
cdr3_aa: CASSPYTGELFF

d_call: NA
clone_size: NA
j_call: TRBJ2-5
v_call: TRBV29-1
cdr3_nt: TGCAGCGTTGAAGGGGTTGGAGGGCTGAAAGAGACCCAGTACTTC
cdr3_aa: CSVEGVGGLKETQYF

d_call: NA
clone_size: NA
j_call: TRBJ2-1
v_call: TRBV30
cdr3_nt: TGTGCCTGGGAGGGCTCCTACAATGAGCAGTTCTTC
cdr3_aa: CAWEGSYNEQFF

d_call: NA
clone_size: NA
j_call: TRBJ2-7
v_call: TRBV18
cdr3_nt: TGTGCCAGCTCACCAAGTAGTGACGAGCAGTACTTC
cdr3_aa: CASSPSSDEQYF

d_call: TRBD1
clone_size: few
j_call: TRBJ2-7
v_call: TRBV5-6
cdr3_nt: TGTGCCAGCAGTCGAGAGGACAGGGGGTTTTTCTACGAGCAGTACTTC
cdr3_aa: CASSREDRGFFYEQYF

d_call: NA
clone_size: NA
j_call: TRBJ2-2
v_call: TRBV15
cdr3_nt: TGTGCCACCCGGGGACTTAACACCGGGGAGCTGTTTTTT
cdr3_aa: CATRGLNTGELFF

d_call: NA
clone_size: once
j_call: TRBJ1-1
v_call: TRBV4-2
cdr3_nt: TGTGCCAGCAGCTCGGGGAGAGGGCTGAACACTGAAGCTTTCTTT
cdr3_aa: CASSSGRGLNTEAFF

d_call: TRBD1
clone_size: NA
j_call: TRBJ2-1
v_call: TRBV6-1
cdr3_nt: TGTGCCAGCGCTGGGACAGGGACGCTCAATGAGCAGTTCTTC
cdr3_aa: CASAGTGTLNEQFF

d_call: NA
clone_size: NA
j_call: TRBJ1-2
v_call: TRBV29-1
cdr3_nt: TGCAGCGTGGGGCAGGGCGACTATGGCTACACCTTC
cdr3_aa: CSVGQGDYGYTF

d_call: TRBD1
clone_size: NA
j_call: TRBJ1-6
v_call: TRBV15
cdr3_nt: TGTGCCACCAGCAGGAGCGGGACAGGGGAATATAATTCACCCCTCCACTTT
cdr3_aa: CATSRSGTGEYNSPLHF

d_call: NA
clone_size: once
j_call: TRBJ1-6
v_call: TRBV27
cdr3_nt: TGTGCCAGCAGTCCCCCGGACACCAATTCACCCCTCCACTTT
cdr3_aa: CASSPPDTNSPLHF

d_call: NA
clone_size: NA
j_call: TRBJ1-1
v_call: TRBV13
cdr3_nt: TGTGCCAGCAGCCCATTAGGGGAGGGGATGAACACTGAAGCTTTCTTT
cdr3_aa: CASSPLGEGMNTEAFF

d_call: NA
clone_size: NA
j_call: TRBJ2-2
v_call: TRBV1
cdr3_nt: TGCACCAGCAGCCAACCCGACCCGTACATTTCCCCGGGACAGGGGGCGTTGGCCACCGGGGAGCTGTTTTTT
cdr3_aa: CTSSQPDPYISPGQGALATGELFF

d_call: TRBD2
clone_size: NA
j_call: TRBJ2-5
v_call: TRBV30
cdr3_nt: TGTGCCTGGAGTGTAAGCGGGGGGGCCGGGGAGACCCAGTACTTC
cdr3_aa: CAWSVSGGAGETQYF

d_call: NA
clone_size: NA
j_call: TRBJ1-3
v_call: TRBV5-6
cdr3_nt: TGTGCCAGCAGCTTTAGCCCAGCAGGGATGGTCTCTGGAAACACCATATATTTT
cdr3_aa: CASSFSPAGMVSGNTIYF

d_call: NA
clone_size: NA
j_call: TRBJ1-6
v_call: TRBV5-8
cdr3_nt: TGTGCCAGCAGCTGGGCGGGGGGAAGCTCCTATAATTCACCCCTCCACTTT
cdr3_aa: CASSWAGGSSYNSPLHF

d_call: NA
clone_size: few
j_call: TRBJ2-7
v_call: TRBV5-1
cdr3_nt: TGCGCCAGCAGCTTGGCCGGTGGGACTCTGGGCCACGAGCAGTACTTC
cdr3_aa: CASSLAGGTLGHEQYF

d_call: NA
clone_size: NA
j_call: TRBJ1-2
v_call: TRBV5-6
cdr3_nt: TGTGCCAGCAGCTTGGCCGGGGGAATCTATGGCTACACCTTC
cdr3_aa: CASSLAGGIYGYTF

d_call: NA
clone_size: once
j_call: TRBJ1-2
v_call: TRBV2
cdr3_nt: TGTGCCAGCAGTGAGGCGCTTCGGGCAGGGTATAGCTACACCTTC
cdr3_aa: CASSEALRAGYSYTF

d_call: NA
clone_size: NA
j_call: TRBJ1-6
v_call: TRBV9
cdr3_nt: TGTGCCAGCGGGAGGGGGGGGGACTCACCCCTCCACTTT
cdr3_aa: CASGRGGDSPLHF

d_call: NA
clone_size: NA
j_call: TRBJ2-2
v_call: TRBV4-2
cdr3_nt: TGTGCCAGCAGCTCTCTCGCGGGCAAAACCGGGGAGCTGTTTTTT
cdr3_aa: CASSSLAGKTGELFF

d_call: NA
clone_size: few
j_call: TRBJ1-1
v_call: TRBV4-1
cdr3_nt: TGCGCCAGCAGCCAAGATGCAGGGGTAACTGAAGCTTTCTTT
cdr3_aa: CASSQDAGVTEAFF

d_call: NA
clone_size: NA
j_call: TRBJ1-6
v_call: TRBV9
cdr3_nt: TGTGCCAGCAGCGTAGTTCCGGATAATTCACCCCTCCACTTT
cdr3_aa: CASSVVPDNSPLHF

d_call: NA
clone_size: NA
j_call: TRBJ1-5
v_call: TRBV7-8
cdr3_nt: TGTGCCAGCAGAAATCCGTCGGGGGGCGGTCAGCCCCAGCATTTT
cdr3_aa: CASRNPSGGGQPQHF

d_call: TRBD1
clone_size: NA
j_call: TRBJ2-5
v_call: TRBV4-1
cdr3_nt: TGCGCCAGCAGCCATTCCGACAGGGGTCTTCTAGAGACCCAGTACTTC
cdr3_aa: CASSHSDRGLLETQYF

d_call: NA
clone_size: NA
j_call: TRBJ2-7
v_call: TRBV6-6
cdr3_nt: TGTGCCAGCAGCTTACTCGGCAGGGGCAGCTCCTACGAGCAGTACTTC
cdr3_aa: CASSLLGRGSSYEQYF

d_call: TRBD2
clone_size: NA
j_call: TRBJ2-2
v_call: TRBV29-1
cdr3_nt: TGCAGCGTTTCGACTAGCGCCAACACCGGGGAGCTGTTTTTT
cdr3_aa: CSVSTSANTGELFF

d_call: TRBD1
clone_size: NA
j_call: TRBJ1-2
v_call: TRBV11-1
cdr3_nt: TGTGCCAGCAGCTTGGGACAGGATTTGGGAGGCTACACCTTC
cdr3_aa: CASSLGQDLGGYTF